This entry lists 29 T cell receptor beta chains sequenced from one sample in a study of blood T cell repertoires in COVID-19. Profiling relied on immunoSEQ multiplex PCR, and the TCRdb table lists in-frame clones only, not all of them. The table shows about 270,000 clones, with under 90% occurring only once. The sequencing input was PBMCs or T cells enriched from blood (not recorded which). All receptors derive from a woman aged 55-70 years who had recovered from COVID-19.

This rearrangement joins TRBV5-1 to TRBJ2-7; D gene ambiguous. Germline CDR1 SGHRS, CDR2 YFSETQ. The V end lost 4 bases, the J end lost 0 bases, and 11 bases lay between the germline ends. CDR3 length equals 14 residues. Here the CDR3 DNA reads TGCGCCAGCAGCCAGGAACAGAGCTCCTACGAGCAGTACTTC. This encodes CASSQEQSSYEQYF.

This chain joins TRBV28 and TRBJ1-4; 8 bases map to TRBD1. Looked up from germline, CDR1 is MDHEN and CDR2 is SYDVKM. V lost 8 bases to trimming and J lost 5 bases; unmatched junction nucleotides: 16. CDR3 length equals 17 residues. CDR3 region: CASGPWTGWPSNEKLFF. DNA for the CDR3: TGTGCCAGCGGTCCCTGGACAGGGTGGCCCTCAAATGAAAAACTGTTTTTT. Full variable domain (outside the CDR3, taken from reference TRBV28 and TRBJ1-4): DVKVTQSSRYLVKRTGEKVFLECVQDMDHENMFWYRQDPGLGLRLIYFSYDVKMKEKGDIPEGYSVSREKKERFSLILESASTNQTSMYLCASGPWTGWPSNEKLFFGSGTQLSVL.

The chain links TRBV7-9 to TRBJ1-2; 7 nucleotides align to TRBD1. Germline V CDR1 and CDR2: SEHNR, FQNEAQ (reference sequence). The V and J ends lost 9 bases and 4 bases, in that order; junction bases with no gene match: 14. The CDR3 runs 15 residues. CDR3 loop: CASSREGATGYGYTF. In nucleotides, the CDR3 is TGTGCCAGTAGCCGTGAGGGGGCTACAGGCTATGGCTACACCTTC.

The gene calls are TRBV7-9 and TRBJ1-2, with D unclear. Germline V lookup: CDR1 SEHNR, CDR2 FQNEAQ (reference sequence). The V end was cut by 5 bases, the J end by 4 bases, with 14 bases between. This CDR3 spans 14 amino acids. The DNA for the CDR3 is TGTGCCAGCAGCCTCACCGGTGCGGGCTATGGCTACACCTTC. It encodes CASSLTGAGYGYTF.

J is TRBJ2-1 and V is TRBV27; 12 bases match TRBD2. Germline CDR1 MNHEY, CDR2 SMNVEV (reference sequence). The CDR3 is 15 residues long. Unmatched junction bases numbered 4, after V lost 6 bases and J lost 4 bases. The CDR3 region is CASRLAGGLYNEQFF. The CDR3 DNA reads TGTGCCAGCAGGCTAGCGGGAGGGTTATACAATGAGCAGTTCTTC.

The V and J genes are TRBV29-1 and TRBJ2-7; D is perhaps TRBD1 (5 bases). With 4 bases removed from V and 2 bases from J, the gap between germline ends came to 9 bases. The CDR3 has 12 amino acids. The germline CDR1 and CDR2 sequences are SQVTM and ANQGSEA. The CDR3 spells CSVVQGTYEQYF. The CDR3 coding sequence is TGCAGCGTTGTCCAGGGAACCTACGAGCAGTACTTC.

The chain carries TRBV12-5 and TRBJ2-1, with 10 bases matching TRBD2. Germline V gene sequence: CDR1 LGHNT, CDR2 FRNRAP. This CDR3 has 15 amino acids. With 0 bases clipped from V and 9 bases from J, the junction kept 5 bases outside the gene matches. CDR3 region: CASGLVIGTSVEQFF. In DNA, the CDR3 is TGTGCTAGTGGTTTGGTCATCGGGACTAGCGTTGAGCAGTTCTTC.

The genes are TRBV2 and TRBJ1-2; D remains unclear. The germline V and J ends were trimmed by 8 bases and 4 bases, with 17 bases remaining between them. In germline, CDR1 is SNHLY, CDR2 FYNNEI. CDR3 length: 14 amino acids. CDR3 amino acids: CASRSGSTTYGYTF. Written as DNA, the CDR3 is TGTGCCAGCCGTTCGGGTTCCACGACCTATGGCTACACCTTC.

V gene TRBV6-6 combines with J gene TRBJ2-3; 9 bases are shared with TRBD2. Trimming cost V 9 bases and J 0 bases; bases outside gene matches: 7. Germline assignment: CDR1 MNHNY and CDR2 SVGAGI (reference sequence). CDR3 length: 15 residues. CDR3 loop: CASHHTSGSTDTQYF. DNA for the CDR3: TGTGCCAGTCATCACACTAGCGGGAGCACAGATACGCAGTATTTT.

This sequence joins TRBV7-9 and TRBJ2-1; TRBD2 matches at 7 bases. J was trimmed by 3 bases and V by 1 base; bases with no gene match: 6. The CDR3 covers 16 residues. CDR1 is SEHNR and CDR2 is FQNEAQ in the germline V gene (reference sequence). The chain's CDR3 is CASSLGVSGGYNEQFF. The CDR3 DNA sequence: TGTGCCAGCAGCTTAGGGGTTTCGGGAGGCTACAATGAGCAGTTCTTC.

CDR3 nucleotides: TGTGCCAGCAGCTTAGATAGAGGACAGGGTTTCTACGAGCAGTACTTC. Residues: CASSLDRGQGFYEQYF. This rearrangement joins TRBV11-2 to TRBJ2-7, with 8 bases identical to TRBD1. The CDR3 loop spans 16 amino acids. Germline V gene sequence: CDR1 SGHAT, CDR2 FQNNGV. The V gene end was trimmed by 0 bases and the J gene end by 3 bases; junction bases not matched to a gene: 7.

This chain uses TRBV24-1 with TRBJ2-3; 14 bases line up with TRBD2. Germline V lookup: CDR1 KGHDR, CDR2 SFDVKD. With 0 bases clipped from V and 6 bases from J, the junction kept 4 bases outside the gene matches. The CDR3 is 17 residues long. The CDR3 loop reads CATSDLQGLAGADTQYF. The CDR3 DNA is TGTGCCACCAGTGATTTGCAGGGACTAGCGGGAGCCGATACGCAGTATTTT.

The chain uses TRBV18 and TRBJ2-2; a weak D match, TRBD1 (6 bases). V was cut by 5 bases and J by 1 base, with 14 bases left in between. There are 16 residues in the CDR3. Looked up from germline, CDR1 is KGHSH and CDR2 is LQKENI. CDR3 residues: CASSRTTGRNTGELFF. The CDR3 DNA reads TGTGCCAGCTCAAGAACAACAGGGAGGAACACCGGGGAGCTGTTTTTT.

This chain uses TRBV5-1 with TRBJ2-1, with TRBD1 identical over 9 bases. The CDR3 runs 13 residues. Germline CDR1 is SGHRS and CDR2 is YFSETQ. J gave up 9 bases and V 2 bases, and 3 bases lay outside the gene matches. CDR3 region: CASSFGQGPEQFF. The CDR3 DNA follows: TGCGCCAGCAGCTTTGGACAGGGGCCTGAGCAGTTCTTC. Combining the CDR3 with reference TRBV5-1 and TRBJ2-1 gives the whole variable domain KAGVTQTPRYLIKTRGQQVTLSCSPISGHRSVSWYQQTPGQGLQFLFEYFSETQRNKGNFPGRFSGRQFSNSRSEMNVSTLELGDSALYLCASSFGQGPEQFFGPGTRLTVL.

The chain couples TRBV28 to TRBJ1-6, with D maybe TRBD1 (6 bases). Trimming took 6 bases from V and 16 from J, leaving 16 bases between them. CDR1 MDHEN and CDR2 SYDVKM come from the germline V gene. This CDR3 contains 12 residues. CDR3 protein: CASSGGGSLLHF. CDR3 bases: TGTGCCAGCAGCGGGGGGGGCAGCCTACTCCACTTT.

The V gene is TRBV7-9, the J gene TRBJ2-1; 8 bases match TRBD2. V gave up 4 bases and J gave up 8 bases; unmatched junction bases: 10. Germline V CDR1 and CDR2: SEHNR, FQNEAQ (reference sequence). This CDR3 has 15 residues. Here the CDR3 reads CASSSRLASGDEQFF. CDR3 sequence (DNA): TGTGCCAGCAGCTCCAGACTAGCGTCTGGAGATGAGCAGTTCTTC.

The genes are TRBV3-1 (or the pseudogene TRBV3-2) and TRBJ1-6; 8 nucleotides align to TRBD1. This CDR3 is built from 13 residues. CDR1 LGHDT and CDR2 YNNKEL come from the germline V gene (reference sequence). J gave up 7 bases and V 10 bases, and 6 bases lay outside the gene matches. The CDR3 reads CATRQGPNSPLHF. CDR3 nucleotide sequence: TGTGCCACCCGACAGGGGCCGAATTCACCCCTCCACTTT.

The chain employs TRBV12-3 or TRBV12-4 and TRBJ1-5; D unclear. V lost 5 bases and J 9 bases, leaving 14 bases between the germline ends. The CDR3 loop spans 13 amino acids. The CDR3 region has the DNA TGTGCCAGCAGTGACTTAACCGGAGGGCCCCAGCATTTT. It encodes CASSDLTGGPQHF.

V is TRBV9 and J is TRBJ2-1, with TRBD2 identical over 7 bases. CDR1 is SGDLS and CDR2 is YYNGEE in the germline V gene. After removal of 7 bases from V and 5 bases from J, the junction contained 12 bases not matched to a gene. There are 15 residues in the CDR3. CDR3 nucleotide sequence: TGTGCCAGCTCCCAGGGAGGGAGGCCTAACAATGAGCAGTTCTTC. Protein product: CASSQGGRPNNEQFF.

This rearrangement joins TRBV28 to TRBJ1-5; 9 bases match TRBD1. Germline V gene sequence: CDR1 MDHEN, CDR2 SYDVKM. The CDR3 is 15 residues long. Trimming cost V 6 bases and J 4 bases; bases outside gene matches: 7. The CDR3 region has the DNA TGTGCCAGCAGCCCCACCGGGACAGGGAATCAGCCCCAGCATTTT. Encoded protein: CASSPTGTGNQPQHF.

The genes are TRBV27 and TRBJ1-2; 7 positions match TRBD1. The trim removed 4 bases at V and 14 bases at J, leaving 13 bases unmatched. Germline loops: CDR1 MNHEY, CDR2 SMNVEV (reference sequence). The CDR3 runs 13 residues. The CDR3 region is CASSWPGSGQLTF. CDR3 DNA sequence: TGTGCCAGCAGTTGGCCCGGGTCGGGACAGCTGACCTTC.

This clone was seen only a few times. V gene TRBV4-1 combines with J gene TRBJ1-1, with a tentative D call TRBD1 (6 bases). The germline V gene has CDR1 MGHRA and CDR2 YSYEKL. The CDR3 has 14 amino acids. Trimming left V 1 base short and J 5 bases short, with 11 bases between. Here the CDR3 DNA reads TGCGCCAGCAGCCAAGCAGGGGATAGGACTGAAGCTTTCTTT. This translates into CASSQAGDRTEAFF.

The chain carries TRBV11-3 and TRBJ2-5; the D gene is possibly TRBD1 (6 bases). The CDR3 covers 14 residues. The ends were cut back, 6 bases at V and 5 bases at J, with 16 bases in the middle. Germline V gives CDR1 SGHNT, CDR2 YENEEA. CDR3 nucleotides: TGTGCCAGCAGGTCCTCCAGGGGCGGGGAGACCCAGTACTTC. This gives the protein CASRSSRGGETQYF.

The chain couples TRBV10-3 to TRBJ2-2, with 13 nucleotides matching TRBD2. CDR1 and CDR2 from the germline V gene are ENHRY and SYGVKD. The J segment lost 7 bases and the V segment lost 10 bases, leaving 3 bases of the junction unmatched. This CDR3 spans 13 amino acids. This CDR3 is CASRLAGGGELFF. The CDR3 region has the DNA TGTGCCAGCCGACTAGCGGGGGGCGGGGAGCTGTTTTTT.

This clone has only one observation. The J gene is TRBJ2-7, the V gene TRBV2, with D perhaps matching TRBD2 (6 bases). The CDR3 runs to 18 residues. Germline V gene sequence: CDR1 SNHLY, CDR2 FYNNEI. V lost 1 base to trimming and J lost 0 bases, with 19 bases between them. The CDR3: CASSEVARAGRPSYEQYF. The CDR3 nucleotides are TGTGCCAGCAGTGAAGTGGCGAGGGCGGGACGACCCTCCTACGAGCAGTACTTC.

The V call is TRBV6-5, the J call TRBJ1-1, with unresolved D. Germline values: CDR1 MNHEY, CDR2 SVGAGI. The CDR3 runs 13 residues. The V gene lost 6 bases and the J gene lost 10 bases, with 18 bases spanning the gap. The DNA for the CDR3 is TGTGCCAGCAGCCCCCCCCAGGTGGTGGGAGCTTTCTTT. This encodes CASSPPQVVGAFF.

The gene calls are TRBV2 and TRBJ1-5; a weak D match, TRBD1 (5 bases). The CDR3 is made up of 18 amino acids. The germline V gene encodes CDR1 SNHLY and CDR2 FYNNEI. Trimming took off 5 bases at V and 0 bases at J, with 20 bases between the two ends. The CDR3 nucleotides read TGTGCCAGCAGTCACCCGGGGGGGGTGGGCCCTAGCAATCAGCCCCAGCATTTT. Its protein product is CASSHPGGVGPSNQPQHF.

DNA of the CDR3: TGTGCCAGCAGTGAAGCGGGACGGGGGGGCTCTAGCACCGGGGAGCTGTTTTTT. This codes for CASSEAGRGGSSTGELFF. V is TRBV6-1 and J is TRBJ2-2; TRBD2 aligns across 8 bases. The CDR3 consists of 18 residues. Germline assignment: CDR1 MNHNS and CDR2 SASEGT. V gave up 0 bases and J gave up 4 bases; unmatched junction bases: 10.

V usage is TRBV9 and J usage is TRBJ1-5; TRBD1 matches 8 bases. There are 15 residues in the CDR3. The junction had 7 bases not matched to a gene; V was cut back by 4 bases and J by 4 bases. Germline V gene data show CDR1 as SGDLS and CDR2 as YYNGEE. CDR3 residues: CASSSGQGENQPQHF. CDR3 coding DNA: TGTGCCAGCAGCTCCGGACAGGGAGAAAATCAGCCCCAGCATTTT.